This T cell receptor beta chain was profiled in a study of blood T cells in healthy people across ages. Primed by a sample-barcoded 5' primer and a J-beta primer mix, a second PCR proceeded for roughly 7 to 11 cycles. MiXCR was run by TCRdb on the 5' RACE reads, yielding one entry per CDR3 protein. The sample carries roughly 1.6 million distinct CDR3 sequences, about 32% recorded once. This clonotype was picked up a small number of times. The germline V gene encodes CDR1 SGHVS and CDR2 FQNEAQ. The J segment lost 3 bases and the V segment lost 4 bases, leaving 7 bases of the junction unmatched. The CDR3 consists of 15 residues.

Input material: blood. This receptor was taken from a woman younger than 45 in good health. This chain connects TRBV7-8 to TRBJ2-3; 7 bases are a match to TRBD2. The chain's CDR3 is CASSSAAGGTDTQYF. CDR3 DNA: TGTGCCAGCAGCTCTGCCGCCGGGGGGACAGATACGCAGTATTTT.